This TCR beta chain was captured in a study of CD8 T cells in ankylosing spondylitis. Broader study findings: A TCR beta motif made of about eight highly homologous variants seemed typical of ankylosing spondylitis blood.

TCRdb processed the 5' RACE reads anew with MiXCR; each CDR3 protein has one entry. This sample carries 200,000 to 300,000 distinct CDR3 sequences, 8.6% of them seen once, and the ten largest clones take under 7.5%. Germline values: CDR1 DFQATT, CDR2 SNEGSKA (reference sequence). The junction had 15 bases not matched to a gene; V was cut back by 5 bases and J by 5 bases. The CDR3 has 17 residues. This clonotype was seen many times. Its antigen is unidentified. Input material: blood, either unsorted or a sorted T cell fraction (not recorded which). This chain joins TRBV20-1 and TRBJ2-1, with 10 bases matching TRBD2. The source is a male donor with ankylosing spondylitis or in good health (not recorded which). The CDR3 spells CSAGTLSPGLAHNEQFF. CDR3 nucleotides: TGCAGTGCTGGCACTTTATCTCCGGGACTAGCGCACAATGAGCAGTTCTTC.